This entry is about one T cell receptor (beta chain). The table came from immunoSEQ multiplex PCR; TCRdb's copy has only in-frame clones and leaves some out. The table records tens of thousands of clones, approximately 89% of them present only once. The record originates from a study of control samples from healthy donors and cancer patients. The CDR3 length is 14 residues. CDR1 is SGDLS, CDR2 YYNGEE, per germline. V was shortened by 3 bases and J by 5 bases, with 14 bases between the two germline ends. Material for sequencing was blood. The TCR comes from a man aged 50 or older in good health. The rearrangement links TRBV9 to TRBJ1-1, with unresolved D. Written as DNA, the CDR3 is TGTGCCAGCAGCGCCCGCCCCAGTGGGACTGAAGCTTTCTTT. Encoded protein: CASSARPSGTEAFF.